A single sample is the source of the 18 T cell receptor beta chains below, sequenced in a study of T-cell memory formation after mild COVID-19. TCRdb reprocessed the 5' RACE reads with MiXCR, giving one entry per CDR3 protein. The repertoire holds about 340,000 distinct CDR3 sequences, with roughly 15% as singletons. Sample: PBMCs or a T cell subset sorted from them (not recorded which). These receptors originate from a man younger than 30 who had mild COVID-19 (a few samples of this study predate the infection). Cell type and time point are not known.

This chain links TRBV9 with TRBJ1-2; weak D call: TRBD1 (5 bases). This CDR3 has 15 residues. Per germline, CDR1 SGDLS and CDR2 YYNGEE. V was trimmed by 0 bases and J by 8 bases, leaving 17 bases between them. The CDR3 sequence: CASSVGGTRLKGYTF. CDR3 DNA sequence: TGTGCCAGCAGCGTAGGGGGGACTAGACTGAAGGGCTACACCTTC.

A few counts support this clonotype. V gene TRBV27 combines with J gene TRBJ2-1, with 13 bases that match TRBD2. The trim removed 5 bases at V and 8 bases at J, leaving 15 bases unmatched. The CDR3 is made up of 18 amino acids. CDR1 is MNHEY and CDR2 is SMNVEV in the germline V gene (reference sequence). The CDR3 sequence is CASSAGLAGELRPHEQFF. CDR3 nucleotide sequence: TGTGCCAGCAGTGCCGGACTAGCGGGGGAATTAAGGCCCCATGAGCAGTTCTTC.

V is TRBV4-3 and J is TRBJ2-1; 7 bases match TRBD2. From germline, CDR1 is LGHNA and CDR2 YSLEER. The J segment lost 4 bases and the V segment lost 2 bases, leaving 11 bases of the junction unmatched. The CDR3 runs to 17 residues. CDR3 sequence reads: CASSQTPGSGAYNEQFF. CDR3 sequence (DNA): TGCGCCAGCAGCCAAACCCCTGGGAGCGGGGCATACAATGAGCAGTTCTTC.

This clonotype appeared a few times. The chain employs TRBV4-3 and TRBJ1-1, with a weak D call TRBD1 (5 bases). The CDR3 runs 11 residues. Deletions cut 3 bases from V and 8 bases from J, with 7 bases between. CDR1 LGHNA and CDR2 YSLEER come from the germline V gene. The CDR3 DNA reads as TGCGCCAGCAGCCACCGGGACGAAGCTTTCTTT. This translates into CASSHRDEAFF.

This clonotype was recorded a few times. The chain recombines TRBV9 with TRBJ1-5; no clear D gene. CDR1 SGDLS and CDR2 YYNGEE come from the germline V gene. The CDR3 is 14 residues long. The germline V and J ends were trimmed by 0 bases and 5 bases, with 9 bases remaining between them. CDR3 in amino acids: CASSVGQSDQPQHF. Here the CDR3 DNA reads TGTGCCAGCAGCGTAGGCCAGTCGGATCAGCCCCAGCATTTT.

The table lists this clonotype with a few counts. The chain uses TRBV7-9 and TRBJ2-7; 11 nucleotides agree with TRBD1. V lost 6 bases, J lost 2 bases, and 18 bases stayed unmatched. In germline, CDR1 is SEHNR, CDR2 FQNEAQ (reference sequence). The CDR3 consists of 19 residues. DNA for the CDR3: TGTGCCAGCAGTTTTCCCCCGGGACAGGGGGGGACGGTGACCTACGAGCAGTACTTC. Amino acid sequence: CASSFPPGQGGTVTYEQYF.

This clonotype appeared a few times. The chain combines TRBV20-1 with TRBJ1-5; D not resolved. V lost 6 bases to trimming and J lost 1 base, with 13 bases between them. The CDR3 extends over 14 amino acids. Germline V CDR1 and CDR2: DFQATT, SNEGSKA (reference sequence). DNA for the CDR3: TGCAGTGCACGGACCCCGGCAAGCAATCAGCCCCAGCATTTT. Its protein is CSARTPASNQPQHF.

The rearrangement uses TRBV4-1 and TRBJ1-2; D gene ambiguous. Trimming removed 1 base from V and 3 bases from J, with 9 bases in between. Germline V gene data show CDR1 as MGHRA and CDR2 as YSYEKL. The CDR3 covers 14 residues. Here the CDR3 reads CASSQGLWDYGYTF. CDR3 coding DNA: TGCGCCAGCAGCCAAGGGCTATGGGACTATGGCTACACCTTC.

This clonotype has a handful of counts. The chain joins TRBV18 to TRBJ2-3; 7 bases line up with TRBD2. CDR1 and CDR2 from the germline V gene are KGHSH and LQKENI. V lost 2 bases to trimming and J lost 7 bases; unmatched junction nucleotides: 3. The CDR3 consists of 13 residues. The CDR3 DNA follows: TGTGCCAGCTCACCAGGGGAGGGGAATACGCAGTATTTT. The encoded protein is CASSPGEGNTQYF.

Only a few counts were recorded for this clonotype. The chain recombines TRBV5-1 with TRBJ2-7, with D tentatively TRBD1 or TRBD2 (5 bases each). The V end was cut by 4 bases, the J end by 4 bases, with 18 bases between. Germline V lookup: CDR1 SGHRS, CDR2 YFSETQ. CDR3 size: 15 residues. In DNA form, the CDR3 reads TGCGCCAGCAGCCCCCCCCTGAGGGGAAGGTACGAGCAGTACTTC. It yields the protein CASSPPLRGRYEQYF.

This clonotype has more than one count but fewer than ten. The gene calls are TRBV18 and TRBJ2-7, with 8 positions matching TRBD1. The germline V gene has CDR1 KGHSH and CDR2 LQKENI. The CDR3 contains 15 residues. With V trimmed by 3 bases and J by 0 bases, 4 bases remained unmatched. CDR3 coding DNA: TGTGCCAGCTCACCCGGGACAGGCGGCTCCTACGAGCAGTACTTC. Protein product: CASSPGTGGSYEQYF.

The rearrangement joins TRBV15 to TRBJ2-3; 12 bases line up with TRBD2. CDR1 is LNHNV and CDR2 is YYDKDF in the germline V gene (reference sequence). This CDR3 has 15 amino acids. The ends lost 0 bases at V and 5 bases at J; junction bases unmatched: 0. This chain's CDR3 is CATSRELAGGDTQYF. The CDR3 DNA reads TGTGCCACCAGCAGAGAACTAGCGGGGGGAGATACGCAGTATTTT.

This clonotype occurred many times. The gene calls are TRBV12-3 or TRBV12-4 and TRBJ2-5, with D perhaps TRBD2 (6 bases). This CDR3 is built from 13 residues. Trimming cost V 2 bases and J 7 bases, with 11 bases left between them. CDR3 bases: TGTGCCAGCAGTTTACTTTTGGGGGGGACCCAGTACTTC. It is translated as CASSLLLGGTQYF.

This clonotype was recorded many times. The J gene is TRBJ2-2, the V gene TRBV7-2; D is perhaps TRBD2 (6 bases). The CDR3 length is 16 residues. Per germline, CDR1 SGHTA and CDR2 FQGNSA. Trimming took off 2 bases at V and 1 base at J, with 11 bases between the two ends. The CDR3 reads CASSLQSGGNTGELFF. DNA of the CDR3: TGTGCCAGCAGCTTACAGTCCGGGGGGAACACCGGGGAGCTGTTTTTT.

This clonotype occurred a few times. The CDR3 here is CASSDTGTVHDVLTF. CDR3 sequence (DNA): TGTGCCAGCAGTGACACCGGGACAGTACACGACGTCCTGACTTTC. The chain uses TRBV6-5 and TRBJ2-6; 7 bases agree with TRBD1. Germline V CDR1 and CDR2: MNHEY, SVGAGI. Trimming took 5 bases from V and 11 from J; bases not matched to a gene: 12. CDR3 size: 15 residues.

This clonotype was seen many times. J is TRBJ1-1 and V is TRBV12-3 or TRBV12-4; tentative D call: TRBD1 (5 bases). CDR3 length: 11 residues. V lost 9 bases, J lost 8 bases, and 13 bases lay in between. CDR3 loop: CASFSGIEAFF. CDR3 in DNA: TGTGCCAGTTTTTCAGGGATCGAAGCTTTCTTT.

V usage is TRBV15 and J usage is TRBJ2-5; D gene uncertain. Germline-derived CDR1 and CDR2 are LNHNV and YYDKDF (reference sequence). Trimming pared 0 bases from V and 2 bases from J, leaving 7 bases between. This CDR3 has 14 residues. CDR3 nucleotides: TGTGCCACCAGCAGAGATACCAGACAAGAGACCCAGTACTTC. Encoded protein: CATSRDTRQETQYF. The full variable domain, with the rest looked up from reference TRBV15 and TRBJ2-5, is DAMVIQNPRYQVTQFGKPVTLSCSQTLNHNVMYWYQQKSSQAPKLLFHYYDKDFNNEADTPDNFQSRRPNTSFCFLDIRSPGLGDTAMYLCATSRDTRQETQYFGPGTRLLVL.

The chain links TRBV4-3 to TRBJ1-2; a weak D match, TRBD1 (5 bases). V shed 0 bases and J shed 4 bases, with 9 bases lying between them. CDR1 LGHNA and CDR2 YSLEER come from the germline V gene. The CDR3 runs to 14 residues. CDR3 bases: TGCGCCAGCAGCCAAGAGGAAAGGGGCTATGGCTACACCTTC. This translates into CASSQEERGYGYTF.